This TCR beta chain was identified during a study of metastatic and nonmetastatic thyroid tumors. Study results and caveats: In blood and tumor, TCR beta diversity was reportedly significantly higher in malignant thyroid tumors than in benign nodules.

Germline-derived CDR1 and CDR2 are MDHEN and SYDVKM. This CDR3 region has 14 residues. V was pared by 3 bases and J by 10 bases, with 13 bases between. Authors' methods: Variation in CDR3 across clinicopathological groups served as the basis for constructing a distant-metastasis classifier in papillary thyroid cancer. TCRdb re-analyzed the PCR reads using MiXCR. TCRdb assigned the V and J calls; the authors' analysis was not used. The sample holds approximately 19,000 clones, 15% to 17% seen once. This clone is labeled medium-sized (0.01 to 0.1%). The antigen is not known. Thyroid surgery had not been preceded by any treatment in any patient.

The receptor was derived from a female donor with papillary thyroid cancer or a benign thyroid nodule (not recorded which). Some clones in this sample may be carry-over from other donors' samples. The V and J genes are TRBV28 and TRBJ1-6; no clear D gene. Sample: blood. The CDR3 DNA is TGTGCCAGCAGTTTGACGGGTTCTCGCTCACCCCTCCACTTT. It is translated as CASSLTGSRSPLHF.